The clone carrying this TCR beta chain was detected only a few times. Under 3 months was the duration of disease in ophthalmopathy patients, who also had a Clinical Activity Score of at least 3 and a NOSPECS grade of at least 4. From germline, CDR1 is SEHNR and CDR2 FQNEAQ (reference sequence). With V trimmed by 5 bases and J by 4 bases, 11 bases remained unmatched. There are 16 residues in the CDR3. Using RNA transcripts as the source, TCR beta CDR3 regions were amplified. In the first-round RT-PCR of the TCR CDR3, the HTBI primer set was used. TCRdb independently ran MiXCR on the multiplex PCR reads; one entry per CDR3 protein. The table includes some 490,000 distinct CDR3 sequences, around a fifth detected once. The sample originates from a study of T cells in Graves' hyperthyroidism and ophthalmopathy.

Sequencing used blood. The receptor was isolated from a woman in her 70s with Graves' ophthalmopathy. This chain links TRBV7-9 with TRBJ2-7; 10 positions match TRBD2. CDR3 protein: CASSQTRAGGAYEQYF. For the CDR3, the DNA is TGTGCCAGCAGCCAAACCCGAGCGGGAGGGGCGTACGAGCAGTACTTC.